This TCR beta chain is drawn from a study of CD8+ T cells in alopecia areata. Treatment specified: oral pan-JAK inhibitor, 5-10 mg twice daily. Trimming left V 0 bases short and J 7 bases short, with 10 bases between. Germline lookup yields CDR1 LGHNA and CDR2 YNFKEQ. The length of the CDR3 is 14 residues. Reverse transcribed after extraction, RNA yielded cDNA as the sequencing template. Sequencing was performed with immunoSEQ multiplex PCR; in TCRdb, only in-frame clones are kept and a portion is missing. The sample shows 95,000 to 110,000 clones, over 75% of them seen only once. The TCR sequence derives from a human donor with alopecia areata. V is TRBV4-2 and J is TRBJ1-5; D call uncertain. The source material was CD8+ T cells sorted from blood, sampled between weeks 30 and 35, from a patient treated with tofacitinib. The CDR3 is CASSQDNGLQPQHF. In DNA form, the CDR3 reads TGTGCCAGCAGCCAAGATAATGGTTTGCAGCCCCAGCATTTT.